A single sample is the source of the 22 T cell receptor beta chains below, sequenced in a study of lymphopenia after photon versus proton radiotherapy (dated by TCRdb to about 2019). Library generation was performed with the immunoSEQ multiplex PCR assay. Here the immuneACCESS table is served through TCRdb, limited to in-frame sequences with V and J called. Missing clones are a known gap in these copies; in checked studies unresolved V genes cover under half, and the rest lacks a known reason. The sample data list more than 70,000 clones, and around 80% of these were observed just once. Together, the top ten hold over 1.1% of the sample. The sample in question was peripheral blood, obtained from a patient treated with proton-based radiotherapy. The receptors stem from a man in his sixties with pancreatic cancer.

The chain couples TRBV7-3 to TRBJ2-3, with 10 bases fitting TRBD2. The CDR3 covers 13 residues. Trimming took 8 bases from V and 7 from J; bases not matched to a gene: 6. CDR1 and CDR2 from the germline V gene are SGHTA and FQGTGA. CDR3 bases: TGTGCCAGCGGTGCTAGCGGGAGTAATACGCAGTATTTT. Its protein is CASGASGSNTQYF.

V gene TRBV28 combines with J gene TRBJ2-3, with TRBD1 as a possible D gene (5 bases). V was cut by 10 bases and J by 2 bases, with 19 bases left in between. The CDR3 loop spans 15 amino acids. Per germline, CDR1 MDHEN and CDR2 SYDVKM. CDR3 protein: CATAPLGRTTDTQYF. The CDR3, as DNA: TGTGCCACCGCCCCCCTGGGGCGGACCACAGATACGCAGTATTTT.

The V call is TRBV5-4, the J call TRBJ2-7, with a weak D call TRBD1 (6 bases). V was shortened by 4 bases and J by 5 bases, with 19 bases between the two germline ends. The CDR3 length is 15 residues. Germline V gene lookup returns CDR1 SGHNT and CDR2 YYREEE (reference sequence). CDR3 sequence reads: CASSPNVRGVHEQYF. In DNA, the CDR3 is TGTGCCAGCAGCCCAAATGTCAGGGGTGTCCACGAGCAGTACTTC.

V and J are TRBV6-1 and TRBJ2-6; D is undetermined. CDR1 is MNHNS, CDR2 SASEGT, per germline. This CDR3 comprises 15 residues. V was clipped by 5 bases and J by 1 base, with 9 bases between them. CDR3 bases: TGTGCCAGCAGTCTTTTTCGGTCTGGGGCCAACGTCCTGACTTTC. It yields the protein CASSLFRSGANVLTF.

This clone was found a few times. V is TRBV27 and J is TRBJ1-1, with D unresolved. The V end lost 2 bases, the J end lost 3 bases, and 7 bases lay between the germline ends. The length of the CDR3 is 13 residues. Germline CDR1 and CDR2: MNHEY and SMNVEV (reference sequence). CDR3 sequence: CASSLTAYTEAFF. Here the CDR3 DNA reads TGTGCCAGCAGTTTAACAGCTTACACTGAAGCTTTCTTT.

The CDR3, as DNA: TGTGCCTGGAGTCCAGAGGCTAGCGGGAGGGGGACCCAGTACTTC. Translating it yields CAWSPEASGRGTQYF. The chain employs TRBV30 and TRBJ2-5; TRBD2 matches at 12 bases. Germline CDR1 and CDR2: GTSNPN and SVGIG (reference sequence). This CDR3 contains 15 residues. V lost 2 bases, J lost 7 bases, and 8 bases stayed unmatched.

The chain uses TRBV9 and TRBJ2-1, with D hard to call. Germline CDR1 is SGDLS and CDR2 is YYNGEE. V was shortened by 0 bases and J by 9 bases, with 10 bases between the two germline ends. The CDR3 length is 13 residues. CDR3 residues: CASSVVLVGEQFF. The CDR3 DNA reads TGTGCCAGCAGCGTAGTCTTGGTCGGTGAGCAGTTCTTC. Together with reference TRBV9 and TRBJ2-1, the CDR3 gives the full variable domain: DSGVTQTPKHLITATGQRVTLRCSPRSGDLSVYWYQQSLDQGLQFLIQYYNGEERAKGNILERFSAQQFPDLHSELNLSSLELGDSALYFCASSVVLVGEQFFGPGTRLTVL.

This clone appeared once. The chain couples TRBV6-5 to TRBJ2-7; TRBD2 agrees at 9 bases. The V and J ends lost 6 bases and 2 bases, in that order; junction bases with no gene match: 8. In germline, CDR1 is MNHEY, CDR2 SVGAGI. The CDR3 loop spans 15 amino acids. Written as DNA, the CDR3 is TGTGCCAGCAGCTCAGCGAGACTAGCGGCCTACGAGCAGTACTTC. Protein sequence: CASSSARLAAYEQYF.

The V and J genes are TRBV30 and TRBJ1-5; D perhaps matches TRBD1 (6 bases). The CDR3 is made up of 15 amino acids. The germline V gene encodes CDR1 GTSNPN and CDR2 SVGIG (reference sequence). Between the trimmed V and J ends, which lost 3 bases and 2 bases, there was a span of 14 bases. In DNA form, the CDR3 reads TGTGCCTGGAGGACCTCGGGGGCAGGCAATCAGCCCCAGCATTTT. Protein product: CAWRTSGAGNQPQHF.

The chain carries TRBV30 and TRBJ2-7; 14 bases agree with TRBD2. The CDR3 runs to 15 residues. V trimming: 5 bases; J trimming: 3 bases; junction bases outside the gene matches: 6. Germline values: CDR1 GTSNPN, CDR2 SVGIG (reference sequence). The CDR3: CAWLPGTSGSYEQYF. The CDR3 DNA sequence: TGTGCCTGGCTCCCGGGGACTAGCGGGAGCTACGAGCAGTACTTC. The full variable domain, completed using reference TRBV30 and TRBJ2-7, is SQTIHQWPATLVQPVGSPLSLECTVEGTSNPNLYWYRQAAGRGLQLLFYSVGIGQISSEVPQNLSASRPQDRQFILSSKKLLLSDSGFYLCAWLPGTSGSYEQYFGPGTRLTVT.

This chain connects TRBV6-5 to TRBJ2-1; possible D gene TRBD2, 6 bases. Germline assignment: CDR1 MNHEY and CDR2 SVGAGI. V was shortened by 5 bases and J by 0 bases, with 8 bases between the two germline ends. The CDR3 extends over 14 amino acids. CDR3: CASSRGSSYNEQFF. As DNA, the CDR3 is TGTGCCAGCAGTCGGGGGAGCTCCTACAATGAGCAGTTCTTC.

CDR3 nucleotide sequence: TGTGCCAGCAGGTTCAATGAACTATGGGGCTACACCTTC. Its protein is CASRFNELWGYTF. The rearrangement uses TRBV2 and TRBJ1-2; no clear D gene. The CDR3 is made up of 13 amino acids. V lost 6 bases and J 8 bases, leaving 16 bases between the germline ends. Germline CDR1 SNHLY, CDR2 FYNNEI.

The CDR3 spells CASSPELTSGRPGELFF. The CDR3 region has the DNA TGTGCCAGCAGCCCCGAGCTAACTAGCGGGAGGCCCGGGGAGCTGTTTTTT. The chain recombines TRBV21-1 with TRBJ2-2; TRBD2, the D gene given by the table, was not confirmed from the DNA. TRBV21-1 is termed a pseudogene. The CDR3 consists of 17 residues.

This sequence joins TRBV10-3 and TRBJ1-2; D gene uncertain. This CDR3 has 14 amino acids. Germline V gene data show CDR1 as ENHRY and CDR2 as SYGVKD. V lost 2 bases and J lost 9, with 16 bases in between. As DNA, the CDR3 is TGTGCCATCAGTGAGGGTCCTGTGGAGGCGAGCTACACCTTC. Translation: CAISEGPVEASYTF.

J is TRBJ2-3 and V is TRBV10-3, with D hard to call. Germline V gene lookup returns CDR1 ENHRY and CDR2 SYGVKD. This CDR3 region has 11 residues. The ends were cut back, 7 bases at V and 1 base at J, with 3 bases in the middle. The CDR3 is CAIMGTDTQYF. CDR3 DNA: TGTGCCATCATGGGCACAGATACGCAGTATTTT.

The chain links TRBV28 to TRBJ2-7; D might be TRBD2 (5 bases). The V and J ends lost 6 bases and 4 bases respectively, with 16 bases between them. Germline CDR1 and CDR2: MDHEN and SYDVKM. The CDR3 covers 14 residues. CDR3 in DNA: TGTGCCAGCAGCCCGACTGAGAGAGGGTACGAGCAGTACTTC. Translating gives CASSPTERGYEQYF.

This chain connects TRBV7-2 to TRBJ1-6; TRBD1 aligns across 9 bases. The CDR3 has 16 residues. V lost 5 bases, J lost 8 bases, and 10 bases stayed unmatched. Germline-derived CDR1 and CDR2 are SGHTA and FQGNSA. Written as DNA, the CDR3 is TGTGCCAGCAGCCCTCACAGGGGGCGGTTGGATTCACCCCTCCACTTT. Protein product: CASSPHRGRLDSPLHF.

The rearrangement links TRBV11-2 to TRBJ2-2; TRBD2 is a possible D gene (6 bases). Germline V gene data show CDR1 as SGHAT and CDR2 as FQNNGV. This CDR3 has 14 amino acids. V was clipped by 1 base and J by 5 bases, with 8 bases between them. CDR3 sequence (DNA): TGTGCCAGCAGCTTAGTGGGGGGAACCGGGGAGCTGTTTTTT. This encodes CASSLVGGTGELFF. Looking up the rest from reference TRBV11-2 and TRBJ2-2 gives the full variable domain: EAGVAQSPRYKIIEKRQSVAFWCNPISGHATLYWYQQILGQGPKLLIQFQNNGVVDDSQLPKDRFSAERLKGVDSTLKIQPAKLEDSAVYLCASSLVGGTGELFFGEGSRLTVL.

The chain carries TRBV4-1 and TRBJ1-2; no clear D gene. Trimming removed 3 bases from V and 3 bases from J, with 11 bases in between. The germline gives CDR1 MGHRA, CDR2 YSYEKL. The length of the CDR3 is 14 residues. The chain's CDR3 is CASSHPLLDYGYTF. CDR3 coding DNA: TGCGCCAGCAGCCACCCACTGTTGGACTATGGCTACACCTTC.

The V gene is TRBV28, the J gene TRBJ2-1; 11 bases line up with TRBD2. Germline CDR1 is MDHEN and CDR2 is SYDVKM. V shed 4 bases and J 7 bases; nucleotides not matched to a gene: 15. This CDR3 comprises 18 residues. The CDR3 reads CASSSNSGRARVGNEQFF. CDR3 nucleotides: TGTGCCAGCAGTTCCAATAGCGGGAGGGCCAGAGTGGGGAATGAGCAGTTCTTC.

The chain has TRBV6-1 and TRBJ2-1, with a tentative D call TRBD2 (5 bases). The CDR3 spans 14 residues. Looked up from germline, CDR1 is MNHNS and CDR2 is SASEGT. V lost 7 bases, J lost 7 bases, and 17 bases lay in between. DNA of the CDR3: TGTGCCAGCACCGACGGGGTGGGTTTAAATGAGCAGTTCTTC. This encodes CASTDGVGLNEQFF.

The chain has TRBV20-1 and TRBJ2-3; D is uncertain. The CDR3 has 11 residues. The V and J ends lost 0 bases and 9 bases respectively, with 7 bases between them. Germline loops: CDR1 DFQATT, CDR2 SNEGSKA (reference sequence). The CDR3 DNA is TGCAGTGCTAGAGATCCTCAGACGCAGTATTTT. Translated, it gives CSARDPQTQYF.